The T cell receptor beta chain under discussion was sequenced for a study of T cells in Graves' hyperthyroidism and ophthalmopathy. This clonotype occurred many times. From germline, CDR1 is DFQATT and CDR2 SNEGSKA (reference sequence). CDR3 length: 15 amino acids. Trimming cost V 0 bases and J 5 bases; bases outside gene matches: 9. Researchers amplified the TCR beta CDR3 regions from RNA transcripts. HTBI primers drove first-round RT-PCR of the TCR CDR3. TCRdb re-derived calls from the multiplex PCR reads in MiXCR, one entry per CDR3 protein. Seen here are under 800,000 distinct CDR3 sequences, about 15% observed once, and the top ten hold 9.5% to 13%.

Input material: blood. The clonotype originates from a woman between 18 and 29 years old with Graves' hyperthyroidism. The chain couples TRBV20-1 to TRBJ2-7; 8 bases are shared with TRBD2. The CDR3, as DNA: TGCAGTGCTAGAGATCCGGGACTAGTGACAAACGAGCAGTACTTC. As protein: CSARDPGLVTNEQYF.